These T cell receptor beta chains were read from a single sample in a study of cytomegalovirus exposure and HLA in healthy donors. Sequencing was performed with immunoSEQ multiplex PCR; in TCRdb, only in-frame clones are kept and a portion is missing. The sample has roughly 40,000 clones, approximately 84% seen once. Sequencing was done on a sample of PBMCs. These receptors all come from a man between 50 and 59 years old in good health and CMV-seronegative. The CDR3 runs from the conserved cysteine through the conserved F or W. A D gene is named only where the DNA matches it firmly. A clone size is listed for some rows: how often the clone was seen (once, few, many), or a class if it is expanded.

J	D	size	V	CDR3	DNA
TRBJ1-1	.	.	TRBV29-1	CSVGGVWGGQNTEAFF	TGCAGCGTTGGAGGAGTCTGGGGGGGGCAGAACACTGAAGCTTTCTTT
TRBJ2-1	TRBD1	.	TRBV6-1	CASTKPRTGKNEQFF	TGTGCCAGCACGAAACCGAGGACAGGGAAAAATGAGCAGTTCTTC
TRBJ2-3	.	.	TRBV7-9	CASSLYGQHTDTQYF	TGTGCCAGCAGCCTTTACGGACAGCACACAGATACGCAGTATTTT
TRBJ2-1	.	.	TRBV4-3	CASSRNAADSYNEQFF	TGCGCCAGCAGTCGAAACGCCGCAGACTCCTACAATGAGCAGTTCTTC
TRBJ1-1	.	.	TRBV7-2	CASSSEPAGTEAFF	TGTGCCAGCAGCTCCGAACCCGCGGGGACTGAAGCTTTCTTT
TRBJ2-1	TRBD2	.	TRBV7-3	CASSSLAGVYHEQFF	TGTGCCAGCAGCTCCCTAGCGGGGGTGTACCATGAGCAGTTCTTC
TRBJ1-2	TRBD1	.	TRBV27	CASREGGQGYGYTF	TGTGCCAGCAGGGAGGGAGGACAGGGGTATGGCTACACCTTC
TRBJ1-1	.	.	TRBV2	CASSGQSNTEAFF	TGTGCCAGCAGTGGACAGTCAAACACTGAAGCTTTCTTT
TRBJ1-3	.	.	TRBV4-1	CASSHLAGANAAGNTIYF	TGCGCCAGCAGCCATCTCGCAGGGGCGAACGCAGCTGGAAACACCATATATTTT
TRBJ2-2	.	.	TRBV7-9	CSSSLVGHRRELFF	TGTTCCAGCAGCTTAGTGGGACACCGAAGGGAGCTGTTTTTT
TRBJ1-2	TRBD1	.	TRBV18	CASSPRQGPPYGYTF	TGTGCCAGCTCACCACGACAGGGGCCTCCCTATGGCTACACCTTC
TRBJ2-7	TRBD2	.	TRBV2	CASSRWVTGTSDEQYF	TGTGCCAGCAGTCGGTGGGTTACCGGGACTAGCGACGAGCAGTACTTC
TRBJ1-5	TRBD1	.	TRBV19	CASSSGQGINQPQHF	TGTGCCAGTAGTTCCGGACAGGGCATCAATCAGCCCCAGCATTTT
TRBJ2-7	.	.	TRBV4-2	CASSRGIGEQYF	TGTGCCAGCAGCCGAGGCATAGGCGAGCAGTACTTC
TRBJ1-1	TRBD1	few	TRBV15	CATSRPQGAGGYTEAFF	TGTGCCACCAGCAGGCCGCAGGGGGCTGGAGGATACACTGAAGCTTTCTTT
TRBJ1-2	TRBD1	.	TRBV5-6	CASSQGQTLYGYTF	TGTGCCAGCAGCCAGGGACAGACTCTCTATGGCTACACCTTC
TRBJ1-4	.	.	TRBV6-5	CASRTGSTNEKLFF	TGTGCCAGCAGAACAGGCTCAACTAATGAAAAACTGTTTTTT
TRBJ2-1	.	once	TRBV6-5	CASSEDGDLTEQFF	TGTGCCAGCAGTGAGGACGGGGATCTCACTGAGCAGTTCTTC
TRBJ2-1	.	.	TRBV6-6	CASSYAGAYYNEQFF	TGTGCCAGCAGTTACGCGGGGGCTTACTACAATGAGCAGTTCTTC
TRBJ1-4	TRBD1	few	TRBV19	CASSAGTGSAEKLFF	TGTGCCAGTAGTGCCGGGACAGGGAGCGCTGAAAAACTGTTTTTT
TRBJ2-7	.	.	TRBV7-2	CASSLAWGRSTYEQYF	TGTGCCAGCAGCCTAGCATGGGGGCGCTCGACCTACGAGCAGTACTTC
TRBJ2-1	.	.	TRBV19	CASSMAGTYNEQFF	TGTGCCAGTAGTATGGCGGGCACTTACAATGAGCAGTTCTTC
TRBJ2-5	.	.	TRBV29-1	CSVEGADSYQETQYF	TGCAGCGTTGAAGGTGCCGACAGTTACCAAGAGACCCAGTACTTC
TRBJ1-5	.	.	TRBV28	CASSSSSNQPQHF	TGTGCCAGCAGTTCGAGTAGCAATCAGCCCCAGCATTTT
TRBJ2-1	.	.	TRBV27	CATQISYNEQFF	TGTGCCACCCAGATCTCATACAATGAGCAGTTCTTC
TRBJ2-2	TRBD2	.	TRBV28	CASSSAVGRGTGELFF	TGTGCCAGCAGCTCCGCGGTGGGGCGGGGGACCGGGGAGCTGTTTTTT
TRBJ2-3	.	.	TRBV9	CASSVGAAKGDTQYF	TGTGCCAGCAGCGTAGGAGCGGCCAAAGGGGATACGCAGTATTTT
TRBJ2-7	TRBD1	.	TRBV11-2	CASSSQGVNYEQYF	TGTGCCAGCAGCTCCCAGGGGGTAAATTACGAGCAGTACTTC
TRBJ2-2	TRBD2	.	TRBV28	CASRKLAGVLVGELFF	TGTGCCAGCAGAAAACTAGCGGGAGTATTAGTAGGGGAGCTGTTTTTT
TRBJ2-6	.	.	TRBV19	CASSIRSGSGANVLTF	TGTGCCAGTAGTATCCGGTCCGGCTCTGGGGCCAACGTCCTGACTTTC
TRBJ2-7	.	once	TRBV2	CASIPDSSYEQYF	TGTGCCAGCATCCCGGACAGTTCCTACGAGCAGTACTTC
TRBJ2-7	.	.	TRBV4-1	CASSQEQTGEYEQYF	TGCGCCAGCAGCCAAGAGCAGACTGGCGAGTACGAGCAGTACTTC
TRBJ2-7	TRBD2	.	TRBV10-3	CATEGLAGGEQYF	TGTGCCACCGAGGGACTAGCGGGAGGCGAGCAGTACTTC